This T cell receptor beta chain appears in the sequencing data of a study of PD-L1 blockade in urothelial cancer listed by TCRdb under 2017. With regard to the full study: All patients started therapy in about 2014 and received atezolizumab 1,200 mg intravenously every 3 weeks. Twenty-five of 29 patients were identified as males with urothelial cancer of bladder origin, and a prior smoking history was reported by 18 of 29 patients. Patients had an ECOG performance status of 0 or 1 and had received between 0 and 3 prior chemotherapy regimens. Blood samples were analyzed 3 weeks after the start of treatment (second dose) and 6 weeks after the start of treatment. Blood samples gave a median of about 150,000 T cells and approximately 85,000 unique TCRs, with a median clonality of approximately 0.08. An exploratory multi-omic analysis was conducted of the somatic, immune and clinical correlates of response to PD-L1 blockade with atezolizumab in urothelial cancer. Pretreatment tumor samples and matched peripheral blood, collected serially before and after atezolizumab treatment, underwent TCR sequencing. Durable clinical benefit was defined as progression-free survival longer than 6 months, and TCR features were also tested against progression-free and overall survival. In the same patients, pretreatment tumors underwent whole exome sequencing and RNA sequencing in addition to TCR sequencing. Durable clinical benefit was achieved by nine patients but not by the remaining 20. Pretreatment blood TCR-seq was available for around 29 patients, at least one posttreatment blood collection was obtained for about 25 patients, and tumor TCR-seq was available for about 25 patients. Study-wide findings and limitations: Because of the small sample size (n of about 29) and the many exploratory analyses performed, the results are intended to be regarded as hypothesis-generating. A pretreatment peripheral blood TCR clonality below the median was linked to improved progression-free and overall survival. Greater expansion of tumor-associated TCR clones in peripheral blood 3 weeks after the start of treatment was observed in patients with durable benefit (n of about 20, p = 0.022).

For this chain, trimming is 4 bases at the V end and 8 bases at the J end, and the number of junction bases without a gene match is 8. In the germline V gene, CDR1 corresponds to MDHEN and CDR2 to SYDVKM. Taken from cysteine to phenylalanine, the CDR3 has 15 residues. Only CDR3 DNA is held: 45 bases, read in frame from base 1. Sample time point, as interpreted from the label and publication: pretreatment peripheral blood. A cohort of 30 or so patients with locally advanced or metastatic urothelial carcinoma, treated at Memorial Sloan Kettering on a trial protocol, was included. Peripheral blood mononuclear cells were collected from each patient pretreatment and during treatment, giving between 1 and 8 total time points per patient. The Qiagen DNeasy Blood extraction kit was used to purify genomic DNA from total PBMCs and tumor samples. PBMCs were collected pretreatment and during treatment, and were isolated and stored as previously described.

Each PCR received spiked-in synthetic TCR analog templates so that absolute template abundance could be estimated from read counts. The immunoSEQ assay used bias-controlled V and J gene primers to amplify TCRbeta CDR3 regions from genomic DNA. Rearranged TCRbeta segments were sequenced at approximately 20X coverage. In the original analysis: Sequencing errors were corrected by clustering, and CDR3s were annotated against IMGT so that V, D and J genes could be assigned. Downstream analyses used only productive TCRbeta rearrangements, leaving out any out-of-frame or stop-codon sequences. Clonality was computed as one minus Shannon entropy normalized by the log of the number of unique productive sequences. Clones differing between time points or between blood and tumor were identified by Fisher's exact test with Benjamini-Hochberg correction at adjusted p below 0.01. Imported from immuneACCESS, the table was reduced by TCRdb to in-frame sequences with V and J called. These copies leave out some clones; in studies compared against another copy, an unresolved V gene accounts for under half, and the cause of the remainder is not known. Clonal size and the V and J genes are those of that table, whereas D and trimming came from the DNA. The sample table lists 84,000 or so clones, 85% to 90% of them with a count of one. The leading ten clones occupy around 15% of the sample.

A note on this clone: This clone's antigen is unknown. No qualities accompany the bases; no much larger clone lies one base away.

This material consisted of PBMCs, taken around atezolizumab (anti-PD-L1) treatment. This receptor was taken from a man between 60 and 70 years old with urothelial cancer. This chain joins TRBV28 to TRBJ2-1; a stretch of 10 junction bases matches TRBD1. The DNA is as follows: TGTGCCAGCAGTTCTCCGGGACAGGGGTCTTATGAGCAGTTCTTC. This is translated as CASSSPGQGSYEQFF.